Shown below are 30 T cell receptor beta chains from a single sample sequenced in a study of blood T cell repertoires in COVID-19. Clones were read by immunoSEQ multiplex PCR, and TCRdb kept only the in-frame ones, dropping some. There are about 240,000 clones in the sample; 75% to 85% occur only once, and roughly 5.5% lies in the top ten. Material for sequencing was peripheral blood. The receptors shown here come from a human donor in a cohort sampled during active COVID-19.

This rearrangement joins TRBV28 to TRBJ2-2, with D maybe TRBD1 (5 bases). Trimming stripped 9 bases from V and 4 bases from J, with 12 bases between. From germline, CDR1 is MDHEN and CDR2 SYDVKM. This CDR3 has 13 residues. CDR3: CASLTAITGELFF. In DNA form, the CDR3 reads TGTGCCAGTTTGACAGCGATCACCGGGGAGCTGTTTTTT.

The chain recombines TRBV3-1 (or the pseudogene TRBV3-2) with TRBJ2-2; D not certain. The germline V gene has CDR1 LGHDT and CDR2 YNNKEL (reference sequence). V was shortened by 0 bases and J by 0 bases, with 5 bases between the two germline ends. The CDR3 has 15 residues. CDR3 region: CASSQDSTNTGELFF. Written as DNA, the CDR3 is TGTGCCAGCAGCCAAGATTCCACGAACACCGGGGAGCTGTTTTTT.

CDR3 DNA sequence: TGTGCCAGCAGCGAGGGACTCCGTGTGGATGAGCAGTTCTTC. This gives the protein CASSEGLRVDEQFF. This chain connects TRBV9 to TRBJ2-1; D perhaps matches TRBD2 (6 bases). This CDR3 spans 14 amino acids. The V gene lost 3 bases and the J gene lost 8 bases, with 15 bases spanning the gap. Germline V gene sequence: CDR1 SGDLS, CDR2 YYNGEE.

V and J are TRBV6-5 and TRBJ2-7; 7 positions match TRBD2. The V segment lost 5 bases and the J segment 0 bases; nucleotides outside the gene matches: 7. Germline lookup yields CDR1 MNHEY and CDR2 SVGAGI. The CDR3 contains 15 residues. CDR3 coding DNA: TGTGCCAGCAGTAGAAGCGGGGTAAGCTCCTACGAGCAGTACTTC. Its protein product is CASSRSGVSSYEQYF.

This chain uses TRBV19 with TRBJ2-1, with 8 positions matching TRBD2. The CDR3 extends over 16 amino acids. Germline V gene sequence: CDR1 LNHDA, CDR2 SQIVND (reference sequence). The J segment lost 7 bases and the V segment lost 3 bases, leaving 11 bases of the junction unmatched. CDR3 coding DNA: TGTGCCAGTAGTATCCGGGGAACGGGGGGGTCTAATGAGCAGTTCTTC. It is translated as CASSIRGTGGSNEQFF.

This sequence joins TRBV6-1 and TRBJ1-5; TRBD1 matches 7 bases. This CDR3 is built from 16 residues. The V gene end was trimmed by 3 bases and the J gene end by 2 bases; junction bases not matched to a gene: 7. CDR1 is MNHNS and CDR2 is SASEGT in the germline V gene. The CDR3 here is CASSDSDRTRNQPQHF. The DNA for the CDR3 is TGTGCCAGCAGTGATTCGGACAGGACACGCAATCAGCCCCAGCATTTT.

This clone was picked up one time. The chain is built from TRBV2 and TRBJ2-7, with 11 positions matching TRBD2. The V gene's germline CDR1 is SNHLY and CDR2 FYNNEI. The CDR3 runs 15 residues. Unmatched junction bases numbered 7, after V lost 6 bases and J lost 3 bases. The CDR3 loop reads CASSPTGTSGYEQYF. CDR3 nucleotides: TGTGCCAGCAGCCCCACCGGGACTAGCGGCTACGAGCAGTACTTC.

J is TRBJ2-6 and V is TRBV25-1; 8 positions agree with TRBD1. The germline V gene has CDR1 MGHDK and CDR2 SYGVNS. The length of the CDR3 is 17 residues. J gave up 0 bases and V 5 bases, and 6 bases lay outside the gene matches. The CDR3 loop reads CASSITGGSSGANVLTF. The CDR3 coding sequence is TGTGCCAGCAGTATTACAGGGGGGAGCTCTGGGGCCAACGTCCTGACTTTC.

The rearrangement links TRBV5-4 to TRBJ2-7, with TRBD1 identical over 9 bases. The germline V gene encodes CDR1 SGHNT and CDR2 YYREEE (reference sequence). CDR3 size: 17 residues. V shed 3 bases and J 2 bases; nucleotides not matched to a gene: 12. The CDR3 sequence is CASSSAASRQGAYEQYF. The CDR3 nucleotides read TGTGCCAGCAGCTCGGCCGCGTCCCGACAGGGGGCCTACGAGCAGTACTTC.

This clone has only one observation. V and J are TRBV27 and TRBJ1-2; D unclear. There are 12 residues in the CDR3. Trimming cost V 3 bases and J 3 bases, with 5 bases left between them. Germline lookup yields CDR1 MNHEY and CDR2 SMNVEV (reference sequence). The CDR3 loop is CASSFSDYGYTF. The CDR3 DNA follows: TGTGCCAGCAGTTTTTCGGACTATGGCTACACCTTC.

The chain links TRBV30 to TRBJ2-3; D is undetermined. Trimming took off 4 bases at V and 4 bases at J, with 6 bases between the two ends. CDR3 size: 11 residues. Germline V gene sequence: CDR1 GTSNPN, CDR2 SVGIG (reference sequence). The CDR3 sequence is CAWTGADTQYF. The DNA of the CDR3 is TGTGCCTGGACAGGCGCAGATACGCAGTATTTT.

The chain uses TRBV7-3 and TRBJ1-1; maybe TRBD1 (6 bases). The CDR3 runs 14 residues. Germline CDR1 reads SGHTA; CDR2 reads FQGTGA. With 5 bases removed from V and 2 bases from J, the gap between germline ends came to 12 bases. The CDR3 region has the DNA TGTGCCAGCAGCGCCCAACAGGGTAACACTGAAGCTTTCTTT. Protein: CASSAQQGNTEAFF. The full variable domain, completed using reference TRBV7-3 and TRBJ1-1, is GAGVSQTPSNKVTEKGKYVELRCDPISGHTALYWYRQSLGQGPEFLIYFQGTGAADDSGLPNDRFFAVRPEGSVSTLKIQRTERGDSAVYLCASSAQQGNTEAFFGQGTRLTVV.

The genes are TRBV19 and TRBJ2-5, with 8 positions matching TRBD1. The CDR3 length is 15 residues. With 2 bases clipped from V and 2 bases from J, the junction kept 4 bases outside the gene matches. The germline V gene has CDR1 LNHDA and CDR2 SQIVND (reference sequence). The CDR3 nucleotides read TGTGCCAGTAGTATATACAACAGGGGGCAAGAGACCCAGTACTTC. Translation gives CASSIYNRGQETQYF.

The CDR3 nucleotides are TGTGCCAGCAGTACATGGTGGGGGACTAGCGGGCCTCCGACGGGGGAGACCCAGTACTTC. As protein: CASSTWWGTSGPPTGETQYF. V gene TRBV27 combines with J gene TRBJ2-5, with 12 bases that match TRBD2. The V gene end was trimmed by 5 bases and the J gene end by 5 bases; junction bases not matched to a gene: 21. Germline V lookup: CDR1 MNHEY, CDR2 SMNVEV (reference sequence). The CDR3 has 20 residues.

This clone has only a few counts. This rearrangement joins TRBV2 to TRBJ1-1; TRBD1 might be the D (6 bases). The CDR3 is 14 residues long. The ends were cut back, 5 bases at V and 3 bases at J, with 13 bases in the middle. Germline CDR1 and CDR2: SNHLY and FYNNEI. DNA of the CDR3: TGTGCCAGCAGTAAGCGGGACACCTACACTGAAGCTTTCTTT. Its protein product is CASSKRDTYTEAFF. Full variable domain (missing parts from reference TRBV2 and TRBJ1-1): EPEVTQTPSHQVTQMGQEVILRCVPISNHLYFYWYRQILGQKVEFLVSFYNNEISEKSEIFDDQFSVERPDGSNFTLKIRSTKLEDSAMYFCASSKRDTYTEAFFGQGTRLTVV.

The chain recombines TRBV11-2 with TRBJ1-2; 8 nucleotides match TRBD1. With V trimmed by 3 bases and J by 6 bases, 3 bases remained unmatched. This CDR3 region has 13 residues. Germline V gene data show CDR1 as SGHAT and CDR2 as FQNNGV. In nucleotides, the CDR3 is TGTGCCAGCAGCTTCGGACAGGGCCATGGCTACACCTTC. Translated, it gives CASSFGQGHGYTF. Full variable domain (outside the CDR3, taken from reference TRBV11-2 and TRBJ1-2): EAGVAQSPRYKIIEKRQSVAFWCNPISGHATLYWYQQILGQGPKLLIQFQNNGVVDDSQLPKDRFSAERLKGVDSTLKIQPAKLEDSAVYLCASSFGQGHGYTFGSGTRLTVV.

The genes are TRBV30 and TRBJ1-5; the match to TRBD1 covers 7 bases. The V segment lost 4 bases and the J segment 4 bases; nucleotides outside the gene matches: 4. The CDR3 length is 13 residues. Germline V CDR1 and CDR2: GTSNPN, SVGIG (reference sequence). In nucleotides, the CDR3 is TGTGCCTGGACGGGACAGAGAAATCAGCCCCAGCATTTT. It yields the protein CAWTGQRNQPQHF. The whole variable domain, remainder taken from reference TRBV30 and TRBJ1-5, is SQTIHQWPATLVQPVGSPLSLECTVEGTSNPNLYWYRQAAGRGLQLLFYSVGIGQISSEVPQNLSASRPQDRQFILSSKKLLLSDSGFYLCAWTGQRNQPQHFGDGTRLSIL.

The CDR3 DNA follows: TGTGCCAGCAGTGTAGGAGATGAGCAGTTCTTC. Its protein is CASSVGDEQFF. This chain joins TRBV2 and TRBJ2-1, with D hard to call. CDR3 length: 11 amino acids. The V gene lost 4 bases and the J gene lost 8 bases, with 6 bases spanning the gap. Germline CDR1 SNHLY, CDR2 FYNNEI.

The rearrangement joins TRBV9 to TRBJ1-6, with TRBD1 matching 7 bases. With 2 bases clipped from V and 10 bases from J, the junction kept 12 bases outside the gene matches. This CDR3 is built from 16 residues. In germline, CDR1 is SGDLS, CDR2 YYNGEE. CDR3 in amino acids: CASSVGKTGTGSPLHF. In DNA form, the CDR3 reads TGTGCCAGCAGCGTTGGAAAGACAGGGACTGGATCACCCCTCCACTTT.

The rearrangement links TRBV6-5 to TRBJ2-5; the D gene is possibly TRBD1 (6 bases). Trimming took off 6 bases at V and 5 bases at J, with 16 bases between the two ends. The CDR3 consists of 14 residues. The germline gives CDR1 MNHEY, CDR2 SVGAGI. The CDR3 DNA reads as TGTGCCAGCAGGTTTCAGGGAAGGGGGGAGACCCAGTACTTC. Its protein is CASRFQGRGETQYF.

The rearrangement uses TRBV5-5 and TRBJ2-3, with TRBD1 identical over 10 bases. This CDR3 comprises 15 residues. Per the germline V gene, CDR1 is SGHKS and CDR2 is YYEKEE (reference sequence). V shed 4 bases and J 1 base; nucleotides not matched to a gene: 3. CDR3: CASSPGTGGTDTQYF. The CDR3 coding sequence is TGTGCCAGCAGCCCCGGGACAGGGGGCACAGATACGCAGTATTTT.

This chain links TRBV6-5 with TRBJ2-2; the D gene is possibly TRBD1 (6 bases). Germline CDR1 MNHEY, CDR2 SVGAGI. Trimming left V 7 bases short and J 1 base short, with 13 bases between. This CDR3 comprises 15 residues. CDR3 in amino acids: CASKLQGLNTGELFF. The CDR3 DNA sequence: TGTGCCAGCAAGCTACAGGGTCTGAACACCGGGGAGCTGTTTTTT.

This sequence joins TRBV3-1 (or the pseudogene TRBV3-2) and TRBJ2-7, with TRBD1 as a possible D gene (6 bases). Trimming took 3 bases from V and 7 from J, leaving 10 bases between them. The germline CDR1 and CDR2 sequences are LGHDT and YNNKEL (reference sequence). The length of the CDR3 is 12 residues. DNA of the CDR3: TGTGCCAGCAGCCAGCGAACAGGGGAGCAGTACTTC. This sequence encodes CASSQRTGEQYF.

The chain joins TRBV9 to TRBJ1-2; the D gene is possibly TRBD1 (6 bases). The V end was cut by 1 base, the J end by 6 bases, with 10 bases between. The CDR3 runs 13 residues. Germline V gives CDR1 SGDLS, CDR2 YYNGEE. The CDR3, as DNA: TGTGCCAGCAGCGTAAACAGGGACGATGGCTACACCTTC. Protein: CASSVNRDDGYTF.

V is TRBV29-1 and J is TRBJ2-3; D remains ambiguous. The length of the CDR3 is 14 residues. The V end lost 3 bases, the J end lost 2 bases, and 12 bases lay between the germline ends. Germline V gene data show CDR1 as SQVTM and CDR2 as ANQGSEA. DNA of the CDR3: TGCAGCGTTGAGCGGCTAGGTAACACAGATACGCAGTATTTT. Protein product: CSVERLGNTDTQYF.

This clone was observed a single time. The chain combines TRBV9 with TRBJ2-6; the D is unclear. This CDR3 comprises 14 residues. V shed 6 bases and J shed 4 bases, with 11 bases lying between them. Germline V gene data show CDR1 as SGDLS and CDR2 as YYNGEE. The CDR3 nucleotides are TGTGCCAGCACGCGGAGTTCAGGGGCCAACGTCCTGACTTTC. It yields the protein CASTRSSGANVLTF.

The table lists this clone with a few counts. The chain links TRBV3-1 (or the pseudogene TRBV3-2) to TRBJ2-5, with 15 bases matching TRBD2. The CDR3 length is 17 residues. From germline, CDR1 is LGHDT and CDR2 YNNKEL (reference sequence). V lost 4 bases, J lost 4 bases, and 7 bases stayed unmatched. CDR3 region: CASSPLRTSGGGETQYF. CDR3 DNA: TGTGCCAGCAGCCCCTTAAGGACTAGCGGGGGGGGAGAGACCCAGTACTTC.

The V call is TRBV5-1, the J call TRBJ2-7; weak D call: TRBD1 (8 bases). With 3 bases removed from V and 1 base from J, the gap between germline ends came to 17 bases. Germline V gene sequence: CDR1 SGHRS, CDR2 YFSETQ. The CDR3 has 16 residues. The CDR3 protein is CASSWGGTGESYEQYF. CDR3 DNA sequence: TGCGCCAGCAGCTGGGGAGGGACAGGAGAATCCTACGAGCAGTACTTC.

The rearrangement links TRBV30 to TRBJ2-7; a possible D gene is TRBD2 (5 bases). Germline CDR1 is GTSNPN and CDR2 is SVGIG (reference sequence). The CDR3 has 14 residues. Trimming left V 2 bases short and J 0 bases short, with 11 bases between. CDR3 bases: TGTGCCTGGAGTATGGGAGTGGGCTCCTACGAGCAGTACTTC. This encodes CAWSMGVGSYEQYF.

As concerns this clone: A junction boundary mismatches the germline segment, possibly from a read error. This sequence joins TRBV7-7 and TRBJ2-5; 12 bases align to TRBD2. The CDR3 loop spans 15 amino acids. Germline loops: CDR1 SSHAT, CDR2 FNYEAQ (reference sequence). The CDR3 protein is CASSPSGRARETQYF. CDR3 DNA: TGTGCTAGCAGCCCTAGCGGGAGGGCCCGAGAGACCCAGTACTTC.